This TCR beta chain derives from a study of response to subunit inactivated influenza vaccine. Using its own MiXCR run on the RT-PCR reads, TCRdb lists one record per CDR3 protein. The repertoire holds about 240,000 distinct CDR3 sequences, with over 9% as singletons. CDR1 and CDR2 (germline): GTSNPN, SVGIG (reference sequence). V lost 3 bases and J 5 bases, leaving 16 bases between the germline ends. The CDR3 runs 14 residues. This sample comprised non-naive T cells sorted from PBMCs, obtained 14 to 15 days before vaccination. J is TRBJ2-5 and V is TRBV30; D is ambiguous. This clonotype originated in a man in his forties or fifties who received an inactivated influenza vaccine. The CDR3 nucleotides are TGTGCCTGGAGAGAAAAGGGCTTGAGGGAGACCCAGTACTTC. This sequence encodes CAWREKGLRETQYF.